A single sample is the source of the 5 T cell receptor beta chains below, sequenced in a study of OX40 agonist ivuxolimab in advanced cancers. Generated by immunoSEQ multiplex PCR, the TCRdb table keeps only in-frame clones and is missing some. The sample shows about 58,000 clones, 91% of them seen only once. Sequenced material: CD4+ or CD8+ T cells sorted from blood, taken in a trial of the OX40 agonist ivuxolimab. The receptors stem from an adult with an advanced solid tumor such as melanoma, head and neck, liver or kidney cancer.

In this sample, this clone turned up once. The chain has TRBV7-2 and TRBJ2-3; D is undetermined. The CDR3 is made up of 12 amino acids. V was shortened by 6 bases and J by 0 bases, with 4 bases between the two germline ends. Germline lookup yields CDR1 SGHTA and CDR2 FQGNSA. CDR3 residues: CASRWSTDTQYF. The DNA of the CDR3 is TGTGCCAGCAGATGGAGCACAGATACGCAGTATTTT.

The chain recombines TRBV11-2 with TRBJ2-7; 9 positions match TRBD1. The CDR3 covers 14 residues. The germline gives CDR1 SGHAT, CDR2 FQNNGV. V was pared by 1 base and J by 5 bases, with 3 bases of the junction left unmatched. The CDR3 protein is CASSLGDRDHEQYF. As DNA, the CDR3 is TGTGCCAGCAGCTTAGGGGACAGGGACCACGAGCAGTACTTC.

The rearrangement links TRBV18 to TRBJ2-2; a weak D match, TRBD2 (6 bases). Germline CDR1 and CDR2: KGHSH and LQKENI. V gave up 6 bases and J gave up 7 bases, with 15 bases separating them. CDR3 length: 14 residues. In nucleotides, the CDR3 is TGTGCCAGCTCCCGGGGGAGCAGACTCGGGGAGCTGTTTTTT. It is translated as CASSRGSRLGELFF.

V usage is TRBV5-1 and J usage is TRBJ2-2, with 9 positions matching TRBD2. The germline V gene has CDR1 SGHRS and CDR2 YFSETQ. The junction had 6 bases not matched to a gene; V was cut back by 0 bases and J by 6 bases. The CDR3 totals 16 residues. The CDR3, as DNA: TGCGCCAGCAGCTTGGTCCCTAGCGGGGCGGCCGGGGAGCTGTTTTTT. Amino acids: CASSLVPSGAAGELFF.

V and J are TRBV18 and TRBJ2-1; TRBD2 agrees at 7 bases. Germline CDR1 KGHSH, CDR2 LQKENI. The J segment lost 0 bases and the V segment lost 3 bases, leaving 8 bases of the junction unmatched. The CDR3 is 17 residues long. CDR3 in amino acids: CASSPLQRGSSYNEQFF. The DNA for the CDR3 is TGTGCCAGCTCACCGCTCCAGCGGGGAAGCTCCTACAATGAGCAGTTCTTC.